The 4 T cell receptor beta chains presented below share a single source sample, sequenced in a study of OX40 agonist ivuxolimab in advanced cancers. Repertoires were generated with immunoSEQ multiplex PCR, while TCRdb's copy carries only in-frame clones and drops some. The sample contains approximately 58,000 clones, about 85% of which appear only once. Sequencing used CD4+ or CD8+ T cells sorted from blood, obtained in a trial of the OX40 agonist ivuxolimab. Receptors were obtained from an adult with an advanced solid tumor such as melanoma, head and neck, liver or kidney cancer.

This chain connects TRBV6-5 to TRBJ1-1; 8 positions agree with TRBD1. Unmatched junction bases numbered 5, after V lost 0 bases and J lost 5 bases. CDR3 length: 15 amino acids. The germline V gene encodes CDR1 MNHEY and CDR2 SVGAGI. CDR3 coding DNA: TGTGCCAGCAGTTACTCGGCAGGGGGCCATACTGAAGCTTTCTTT. Residues: CASSYSAGGHTEAFF.

The J gene is TRBJ1-5, the V gene TRBV7-8; D not resolved. V shed 1 base and J shed 11 bases, with 12 bases lying between them. CDR1 SGHVS and CDR2 FQNEAQ come from the germline V gene. This CDR3 spans 13 amino acids. The CDR3 region has the DNA TGTGCCAGCAGCTTAGGGGCAGAAGGAACCCAGCATTTT. Its translation is CASSLGAEGTQHF.

DNA of the CDR3: TGTGCCAGCAGCTTATTAGGGGCCGGGGAGCTGTTTTTT. Translated, it gives CASSLLGAGELFF. This chain uses TRBV7-6 with TRBJ2-2; possibly TRBD1 for D (5 bases). From germline, CDR1 is SGHVS and CDR2 FNYEAQ. CDR3 length equals 13 residues. Deletions cut 2 bases from V and 6 bases from J, with 7 bases between.

The chain joins TRBV5-4 to TRBJ1-1; D remains ambiguous. The V end lost 2 bases, the J end lost 1 base, and 6 bases lay between the germline ends. Germline values: CDR1 SGHNT, CDR2 YYREEE (reference sequence). The CDR3 length is 13 residues. The CDR3 DNA follows: TGTGCCAGCAGCTTCGAGCAGAACACTGAAGCTTTCTTT. Protein: CASSFEQNTEAFF.